This T cell receptor beta chain was obtained from a study of vaccination effects on CD4 cells after COVID-19. The culture ran for roughly ten days before CD4+ T cells were isolated. Participants each got two BNT162b2 or mRNA-1273 vaccine doses. Nucleocapsid antibodies stayed negative before and after vaccination, showing no earlier SARS-CoV-2 infection. There are 14 residues in the CDR3. Germline assignment: CDR1 LNHDA and CDR2 SQIVND (reference sequence). V lost 2 bases, J lost 0 bases, and 7 bases lay in between. Remarks on this clone: Its antigen is not known.

The table came from immunoSEQ multiplex PCR; TCRdb's copy has only in-frame clones and leaves some out. Of approximately 66,000 clones in the sample, less than 80% are singletons; the top ten hold about 2.5%. The input for sequencing was CD4+ T cells from PBMCs cultured without peptide, taken after COVID-19 vaccination. This chain joins TRBV19 and TRBJ1-1; D is unclear. The TCR comes from a human donor who received a COVID-19 vaccine. This chain's CDR3 is CASSISEMNTEAFF. The CDR3 region has the DNA TGTGCCAGTAGTATAAGTGAGATGAACACTGAAGCTTTCTTT.